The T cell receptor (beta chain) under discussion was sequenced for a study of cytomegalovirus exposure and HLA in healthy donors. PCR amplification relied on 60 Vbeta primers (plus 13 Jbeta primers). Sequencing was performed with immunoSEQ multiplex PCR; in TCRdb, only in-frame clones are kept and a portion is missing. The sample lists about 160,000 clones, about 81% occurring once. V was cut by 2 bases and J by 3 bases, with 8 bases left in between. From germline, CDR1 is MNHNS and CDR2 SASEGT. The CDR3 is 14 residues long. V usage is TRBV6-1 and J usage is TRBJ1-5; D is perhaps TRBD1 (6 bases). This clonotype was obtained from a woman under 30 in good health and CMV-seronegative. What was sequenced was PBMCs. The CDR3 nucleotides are TGTGCCAGCAGTGAACAGGGGAACAATCAGCCCCAGCATTTT. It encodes CASSEQGNNQPQHF.